Below are 10 T cell receptor beta chains sequenced from a single sample in a study of T cell repertoires in cytomegalovirus infection. Each CDR3 protein is one row after TCRdb ran MiXCR on the reads. This table holds 250,000 to 300,000 distinct CDR3 sequences, about 20% found once. No antigen has been identified for these receptors. The sequences come from cultured PBMCs, collected from culture after CMV antigen stimulation. The receptors shown here come from a human donor in good health (CMV status not recorded). Some clones in this sample may be carry-over from other donors' samples.

This clonotype was observed many times. This rearrangement joins TRBV12-3 or TRBV12-4 to TRBJ1-4, with TRBD1 matching over 9 bases. With 6 bases clipped from V and 5 bases from J, the junction kept 4 bases outside the gene matches. CDR3 length equals 14 residues. The CDR3 loop is CASRSGTGNEKLFF. In DNA form, the CDR3 reads TGTGCCAGCAGATCCGGGACAGGGAATGAAAAACTGTTTTTT.

The chain recombines TRBV18 with TRBJ1-4, with 9 nucleotides matching TRBD1. There are 15 residues in the CDR3. V lost 3 bases and J lost 6; bases outside the gene matches: 5. Germline assignment: CDR1 KGHSH and CDR2 LQKENI. In DNA, the CDR3 is TGTGCCAGCTCACCGACGACAGGGGGGTATGAAAAACTGTTTTTT. This gives the protein CASSPTTGGYEKLFF.

This clonotype was detected a few times. The CDR3 protein is CAISESPSTGNEQFF. CDR3 DNA: TGTGCCATCAGTGAGTCCCCCAGCACCGGGAATGAGCAGTTCTTC. The rearrangement links TRBV10-3 to TRBJ2-1; the D is unclear. The germline CDR1 and CDR2 sequences are ENHRY and SYGVKD. The CDR3 runs 15 residues. Between the trimmed V and J ends, which lost 0 bases and 7 bases, there was a span of 13 bases.

Many counts were recorded for this clonotype. This sequence joins TRBV10-3 and TRBJ1-2; possible D gene TRBD1, 5 bases. V dropped 3 bases and J dropped 4 bases, with 12 bases sitting between them. CDR3 length: 14 amino acids. Looked up from germline, CDR1 is ENHRY and CDR2 is SYGVKD. The CDR3 sequence: CAISEPGQGYGYTF. CDR3 coding DNA: TGTGCCATCAGTGAACCGGGGCAGGGCTATGGCTACACCTTC.

The chain links TRBV12-3 or TRBV12-4 to TRBJ2-2, with D perhaps TRBD2 (6 bases). V was cut by 2 bases and J by 14 bases, with 12 bases left in between. The CDR3 consists of 12 residues. CDR3 region: CASSLLGGELFF. The CDR3 coding sequence is TGTGCCAGCAGTTTACTGGGGGGTGAACTGTTTTTT.

This clonotype was recorded at least ten times. V usage is TRBV11-3 and J usage is TRBJ2-1; 10 nucleotides match TRBD2. The CDR3 runs 17 residues. With 7 bases clipped from V and 7 bases from J, the junction kept 16 bases outside the gene matches. Germline assignment: CDR1 SGHNT and CDR2 YENEEA. The CDR3 region has the DNA TGTGCCAGCACGAGTCGCAGCGGGAGGGCCCTTTATAATGAGCAGTTCTTC. Translated: CASTSRSGRALYNEQFF.

This clonotype is a singleton in its sample. This rearrangement joins TRBV11-3 to TRBJ2-1; weak D call: TRBD2 (5 bases). Germline CDR1 is SGHNT and CDR2 is YENEEA. Trimming took 5 bases from V and 7 from J, leaving 18 bases between them. The CDR3 is made up of 15 amino acids. As DNA, the CDR3 is TGTGCCAGCAGCCCATTAGCGTCCCCGGGTAATGAGCAGTTCTTC. Protein sequence: CASSPLASPGNEQFF.

In its sample, this clonotype was seen a few times. The gene calls are TRBV25-1 and TRBJ2-1; D is unclear. CDR1 is MGHDK and CDR2 is SYGVNS in the germline V gene. This CDR3 region has 13 residues. Trimming shortened V by 3 bases and J by 2 bases, and 5 bases separated the two germline ends. CDR3 in DNA: TGTGCCAGCAGTGAGTCGCCCTACAATGAGCAGTTCTTC. Protein product: CASSESPYNEQFF.

The rearrangement uses TRBV12-5 and TRBJ2-1; no firm D call. Trimming took off 2 bases at V and 11 bases at J, with 7 bases between the two ends. The length of the CDR3 is 11 residues. The V gene's germline CDR1 is LGHNT and CDR2 FRNRAP. The CDR3 sequence is CASGLWDKQFF. In DNA form, the CDR3 reads TGTGCTAGTGGTTTGTGGGATAAGCAGTTCTTC.

This sequence joins TRBV12-3 or TRBV12-4 and TRBJ1-5; D perhaps matches TRBD1 (6 bases). V dropped 1 base and J dropped 1 base, with 11 bases sitting between them. This CDR3 contains 16 residues. CDR3 sequence: CASSLGAGTSNQPQHF. For the CDR3, the DNA is TGTGCCAGCAGTTTAGGGGCCGGGACAAGCAATCAGCCCCAGCATTTT.